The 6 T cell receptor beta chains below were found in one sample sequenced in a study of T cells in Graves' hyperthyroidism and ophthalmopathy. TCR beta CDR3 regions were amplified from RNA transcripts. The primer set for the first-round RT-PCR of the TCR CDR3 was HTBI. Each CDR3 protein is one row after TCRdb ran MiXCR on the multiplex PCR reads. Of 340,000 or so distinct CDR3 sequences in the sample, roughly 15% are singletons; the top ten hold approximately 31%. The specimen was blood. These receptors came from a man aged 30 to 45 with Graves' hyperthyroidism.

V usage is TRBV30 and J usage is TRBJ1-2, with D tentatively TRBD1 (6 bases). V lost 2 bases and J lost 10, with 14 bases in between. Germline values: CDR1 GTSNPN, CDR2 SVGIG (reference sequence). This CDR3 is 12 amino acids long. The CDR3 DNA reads TGTGCCTGGAGTCAACAACAGGGTGACTACACCTTC. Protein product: CAWSQQQGDYTF.

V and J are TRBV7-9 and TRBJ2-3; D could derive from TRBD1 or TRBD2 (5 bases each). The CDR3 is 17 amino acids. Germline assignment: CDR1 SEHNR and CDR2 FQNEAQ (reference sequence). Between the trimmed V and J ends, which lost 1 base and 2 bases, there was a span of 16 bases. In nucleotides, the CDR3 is TGTGCCAGCAGCTTAGTCCCTTCACGGGGCTACACAGATACGCAGTATTTT. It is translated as CASSLVPSRGYTDTQYF.

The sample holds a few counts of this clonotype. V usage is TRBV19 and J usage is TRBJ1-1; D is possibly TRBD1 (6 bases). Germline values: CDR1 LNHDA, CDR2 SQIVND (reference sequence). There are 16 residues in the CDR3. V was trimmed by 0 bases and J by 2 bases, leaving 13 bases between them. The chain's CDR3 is CASSIELTGVNTEAFF. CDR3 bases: TGTGCCAGTAGTATAGAATTGACAGGAGTAAACACTGAAGCTTTCTTT.

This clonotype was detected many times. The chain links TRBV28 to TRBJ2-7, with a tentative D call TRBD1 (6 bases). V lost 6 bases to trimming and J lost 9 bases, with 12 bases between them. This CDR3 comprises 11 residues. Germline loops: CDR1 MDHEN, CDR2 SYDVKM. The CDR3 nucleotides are TGTGCCAGCAGCGGACAGAACGGGCAGTACTTC. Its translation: CASSGQNGQYF.

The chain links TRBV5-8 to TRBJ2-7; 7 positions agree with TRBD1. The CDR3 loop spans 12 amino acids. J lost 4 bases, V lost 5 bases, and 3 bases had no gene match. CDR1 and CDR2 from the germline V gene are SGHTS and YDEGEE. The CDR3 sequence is CASRPGGYEQYF. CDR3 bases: TGTGCCAGCAGACCAGGGGGTTACGAGCAGTACTTC.

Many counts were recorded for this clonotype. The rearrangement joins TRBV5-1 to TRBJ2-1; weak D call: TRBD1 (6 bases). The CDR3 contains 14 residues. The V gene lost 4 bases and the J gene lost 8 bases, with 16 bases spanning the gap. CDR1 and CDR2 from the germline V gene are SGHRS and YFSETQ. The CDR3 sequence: CASSPGQFQDEQFF. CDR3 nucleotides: TGCGCCAGCAGCCCCGGACAGTTCCAGGATGAGCAGTTCTTC.